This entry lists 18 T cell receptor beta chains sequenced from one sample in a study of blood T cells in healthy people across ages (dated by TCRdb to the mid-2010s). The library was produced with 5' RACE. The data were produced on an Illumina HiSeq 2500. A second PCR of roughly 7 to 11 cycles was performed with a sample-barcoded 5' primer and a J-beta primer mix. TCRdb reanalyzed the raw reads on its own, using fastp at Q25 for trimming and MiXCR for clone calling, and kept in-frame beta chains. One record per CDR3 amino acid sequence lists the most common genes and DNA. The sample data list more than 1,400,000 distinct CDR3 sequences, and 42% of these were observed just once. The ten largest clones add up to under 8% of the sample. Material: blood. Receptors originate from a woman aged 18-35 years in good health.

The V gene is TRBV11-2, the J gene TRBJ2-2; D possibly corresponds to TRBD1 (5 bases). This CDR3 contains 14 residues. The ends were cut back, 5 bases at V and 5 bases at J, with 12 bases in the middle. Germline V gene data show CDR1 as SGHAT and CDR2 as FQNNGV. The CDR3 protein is CASSPIAGTGELFF. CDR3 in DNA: TGTGCCAGCAGCCCAATCGCAGGGACCGGGGAGCTGTTTTTT.

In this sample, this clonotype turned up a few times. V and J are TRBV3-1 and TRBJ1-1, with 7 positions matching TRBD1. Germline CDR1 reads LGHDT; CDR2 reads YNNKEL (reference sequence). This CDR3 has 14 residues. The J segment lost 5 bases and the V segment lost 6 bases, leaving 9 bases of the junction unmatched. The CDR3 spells CASSRGGEGTEAFF. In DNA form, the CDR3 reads TGTGCCAGCAGTCGAGGGGGCGAGGGGACTGAAGCTTTCTTT.

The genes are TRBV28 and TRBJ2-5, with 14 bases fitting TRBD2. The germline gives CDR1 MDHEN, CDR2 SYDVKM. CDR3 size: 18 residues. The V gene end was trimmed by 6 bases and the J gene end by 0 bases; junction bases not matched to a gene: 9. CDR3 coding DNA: TGTGCCAGCAGCTTTACGATGGGACTAGCGGGAGACCAAGAGACCCAGTACTTC. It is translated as CASSFTMGLAGDQETQYF.

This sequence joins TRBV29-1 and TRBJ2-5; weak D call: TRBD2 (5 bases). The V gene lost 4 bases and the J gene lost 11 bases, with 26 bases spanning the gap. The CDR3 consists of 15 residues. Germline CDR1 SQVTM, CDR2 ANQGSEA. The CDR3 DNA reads TGCAGCGTTGTCGGGGTCGGAAGCTCCTACAATGAGCAGTACTTC. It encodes CSVVGVGSSYNEQYF. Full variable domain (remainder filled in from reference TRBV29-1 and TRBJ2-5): SAVISQKPSRDICQRGTSLTIQCQVDSQVTMMFWYRQQPGQSLTLIATANQGSEATYESGFVIDKFPISRPNLTFSTLTVSNMSPEDSSIYLCSVVGVGSSYNEQYFGPGTRLLVL.

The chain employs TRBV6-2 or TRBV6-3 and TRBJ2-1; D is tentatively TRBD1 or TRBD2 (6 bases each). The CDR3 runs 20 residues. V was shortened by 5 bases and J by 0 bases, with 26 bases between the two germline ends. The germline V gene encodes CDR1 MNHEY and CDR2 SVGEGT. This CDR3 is CASSPARGYGGRGSYNEQFF. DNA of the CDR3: TGTGCCAGCAGTCCGGCCCGGGGATATGGGGGGCGAGGCTCCTACAATGAGCAGTTCTTC.

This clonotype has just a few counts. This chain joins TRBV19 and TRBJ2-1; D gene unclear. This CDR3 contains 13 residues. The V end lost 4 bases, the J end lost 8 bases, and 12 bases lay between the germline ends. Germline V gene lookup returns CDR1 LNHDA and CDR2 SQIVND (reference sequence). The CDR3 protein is CASSSPFGYEQFF. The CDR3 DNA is TGTGCCAGTAGTAGTCCGTTTGGCTATGAGCAGTTCTTC.

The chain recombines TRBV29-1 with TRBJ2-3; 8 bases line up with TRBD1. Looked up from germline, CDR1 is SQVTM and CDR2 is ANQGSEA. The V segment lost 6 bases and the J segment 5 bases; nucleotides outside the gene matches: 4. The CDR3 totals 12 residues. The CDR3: CSVIDRGDTQYF. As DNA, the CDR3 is TGCAGCGTAATAGACAGGGGAGATACGCAGTATTTT.

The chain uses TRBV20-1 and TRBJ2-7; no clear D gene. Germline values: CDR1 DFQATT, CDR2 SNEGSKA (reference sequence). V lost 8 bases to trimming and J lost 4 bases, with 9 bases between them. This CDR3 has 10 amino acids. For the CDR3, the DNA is TGCAGTCTGACGGATTACGAGCAGTACTTC. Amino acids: CSLTDYEQYF.

The CDR3 spells CASSLQSLAGSYNEQYF. The CDR3 nucleotides are TGTGCCAGCAGTTTACAGTCCCTAGCGGGCTCCTACAATGAGCAGTACTTC. The chain couples TRBV27 to TRBJ2-1, with TRBD2 identical over 8 bases. The end of the DNA aligns better with TRBJ2-7, so the J call may be wrong. Germline CDR1 and CDR2: MNHEY and SMNVEV (reference sequence). This CDR3 contains 17 residues.

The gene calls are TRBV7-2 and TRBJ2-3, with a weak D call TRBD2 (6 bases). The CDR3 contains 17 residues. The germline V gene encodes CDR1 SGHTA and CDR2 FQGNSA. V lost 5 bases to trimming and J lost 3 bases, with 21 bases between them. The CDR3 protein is CASSHYGETSSTDTQYF. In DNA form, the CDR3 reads TGTGCCAGCAGCCACTACGGGGAGACTAGTTCGACAGATACGCAGTATTTT.

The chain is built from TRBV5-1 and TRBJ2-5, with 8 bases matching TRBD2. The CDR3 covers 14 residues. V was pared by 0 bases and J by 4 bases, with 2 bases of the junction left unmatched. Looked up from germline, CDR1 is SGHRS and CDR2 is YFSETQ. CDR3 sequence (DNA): TGCGCCAGCAGCTTGGGGACTAGCACAGAGACCCAGTACTTC. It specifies CASSLGTSTETQYF.

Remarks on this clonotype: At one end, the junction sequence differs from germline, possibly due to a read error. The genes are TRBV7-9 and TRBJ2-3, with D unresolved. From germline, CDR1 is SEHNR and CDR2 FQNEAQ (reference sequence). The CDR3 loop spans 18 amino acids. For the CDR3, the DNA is TGTGTCAGCAGCTTAGGAAGAGGTCTTGCCGACGGCACAGATACGCAGTATTTT. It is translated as CVSSLGRGLADGTDTQYF.

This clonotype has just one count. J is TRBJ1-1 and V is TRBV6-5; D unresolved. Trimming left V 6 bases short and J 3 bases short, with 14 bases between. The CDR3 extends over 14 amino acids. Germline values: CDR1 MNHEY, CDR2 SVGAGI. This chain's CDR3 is CASRFGRRYTEAFF. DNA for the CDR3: TGTGCCAGCAGGTTCGGGAGGAGGTACACTGAAGCTTTCTTT.

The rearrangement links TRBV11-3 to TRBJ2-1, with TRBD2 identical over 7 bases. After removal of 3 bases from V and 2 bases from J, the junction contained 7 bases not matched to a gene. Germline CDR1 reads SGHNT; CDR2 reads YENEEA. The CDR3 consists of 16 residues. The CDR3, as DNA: TGTGCCAGCAGCTTGGGCGGGAGTATAACCTACAATGAGCAGTTCTTC. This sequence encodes CASSLGGSITYNEQFF.

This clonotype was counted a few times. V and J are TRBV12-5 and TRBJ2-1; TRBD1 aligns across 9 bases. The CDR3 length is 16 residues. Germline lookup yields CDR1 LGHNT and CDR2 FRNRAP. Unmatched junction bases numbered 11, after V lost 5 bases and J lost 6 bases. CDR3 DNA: TGTGCTAGTGGTCCCGGAGGACAGGGGCTGCTCAATGAGCAGTTCTTC. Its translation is CASGPGGQGLLNEQFF. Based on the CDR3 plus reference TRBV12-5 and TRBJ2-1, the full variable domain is DARVTQTPRHKVTEMGQEVTMRCQPILGHNTVFWYRQTMMQGLELLAYFRNRAPLDDSGMPKDRFSAEMPDATLATLKIQPSEPRDSAVYFCASGPGGQGLLNEQFFGPGTRLTVL.

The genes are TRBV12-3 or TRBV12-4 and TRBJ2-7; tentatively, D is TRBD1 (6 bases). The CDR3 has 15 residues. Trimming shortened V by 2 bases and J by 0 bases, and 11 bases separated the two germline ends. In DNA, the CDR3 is TGTGCCAGCAGTTTATGGGACATCAGCTCCTACGAGCAGTACTTC. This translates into CASSLWDISSYEQYF.

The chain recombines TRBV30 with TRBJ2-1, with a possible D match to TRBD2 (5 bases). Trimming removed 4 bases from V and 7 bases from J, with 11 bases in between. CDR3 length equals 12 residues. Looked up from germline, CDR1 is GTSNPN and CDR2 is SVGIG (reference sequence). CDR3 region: CAWILGGNEQFF. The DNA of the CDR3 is TGTGCCTGGATATTAGGCGGGAATGAGCAGTTCTTC.

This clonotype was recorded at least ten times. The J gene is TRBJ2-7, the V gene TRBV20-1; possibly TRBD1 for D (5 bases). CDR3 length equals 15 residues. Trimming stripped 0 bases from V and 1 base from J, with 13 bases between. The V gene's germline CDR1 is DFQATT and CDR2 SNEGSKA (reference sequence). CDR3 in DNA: TGCAGTGCTAGAGATCGCCAGGGCGCGTCCTACGAGCAGTACTTC. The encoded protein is CSARDRQGASYEQYF.